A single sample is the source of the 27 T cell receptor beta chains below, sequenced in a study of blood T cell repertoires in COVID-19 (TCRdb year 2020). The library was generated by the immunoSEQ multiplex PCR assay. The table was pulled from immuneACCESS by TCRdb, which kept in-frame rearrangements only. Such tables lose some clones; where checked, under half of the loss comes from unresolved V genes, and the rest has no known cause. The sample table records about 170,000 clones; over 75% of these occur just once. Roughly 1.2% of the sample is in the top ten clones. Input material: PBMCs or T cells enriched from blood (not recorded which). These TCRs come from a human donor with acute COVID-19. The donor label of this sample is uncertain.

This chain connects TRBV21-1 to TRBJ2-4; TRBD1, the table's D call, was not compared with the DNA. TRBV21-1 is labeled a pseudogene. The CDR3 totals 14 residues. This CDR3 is CASSKDRAKNIQYF. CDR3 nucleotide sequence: TGTGCCAGCAGCAAAGACAGGGCCAAAAACATTCAGTACTTC.

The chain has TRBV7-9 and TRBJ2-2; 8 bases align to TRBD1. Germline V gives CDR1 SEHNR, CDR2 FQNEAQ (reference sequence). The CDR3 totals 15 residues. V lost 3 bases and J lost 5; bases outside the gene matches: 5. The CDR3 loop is CASSFDRGRTGELFF. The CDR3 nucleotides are TGTGCCAGCAGCTTTGACAGGGGCCGGACCGGGGAGCTGTTTTTT.

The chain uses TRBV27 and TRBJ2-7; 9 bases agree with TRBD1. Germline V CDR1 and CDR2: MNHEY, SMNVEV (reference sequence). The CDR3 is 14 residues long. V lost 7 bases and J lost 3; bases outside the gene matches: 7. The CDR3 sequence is CASKNLGQGYEQYF. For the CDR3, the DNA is TGTGCCAGCAAAAACCTGGGACAGGGCTACGAGCAGTACTTC.

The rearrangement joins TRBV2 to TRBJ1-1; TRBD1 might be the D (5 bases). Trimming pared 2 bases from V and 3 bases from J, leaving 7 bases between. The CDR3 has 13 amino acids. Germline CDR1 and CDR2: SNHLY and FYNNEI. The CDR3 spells CASSETRDTEAFF. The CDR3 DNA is TGTGCCAGCAGTGAAACCAGGGACACTGAAGCTTTCTTT.

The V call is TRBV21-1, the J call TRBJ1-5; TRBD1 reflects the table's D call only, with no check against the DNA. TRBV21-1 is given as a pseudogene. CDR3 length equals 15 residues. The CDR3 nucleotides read TGTGCCAGCAGCAGAAGACAGGGGAGGCGTCAGCCCCAGCATTTT. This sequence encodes CASSRRQGRRQPQHF.

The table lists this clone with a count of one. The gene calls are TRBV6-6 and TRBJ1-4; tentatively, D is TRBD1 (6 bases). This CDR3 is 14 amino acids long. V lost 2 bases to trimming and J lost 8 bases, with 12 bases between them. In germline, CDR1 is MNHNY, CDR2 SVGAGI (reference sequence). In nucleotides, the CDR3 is TGTGCCAGCAGTTACGGGAGGGGGAGCGAAAAACTGTTTTTT. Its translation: CASSYGRGSEKLFF.

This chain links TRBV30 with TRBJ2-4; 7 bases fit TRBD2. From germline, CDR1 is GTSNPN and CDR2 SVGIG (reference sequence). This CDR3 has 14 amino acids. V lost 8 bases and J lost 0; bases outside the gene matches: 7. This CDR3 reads CAGGERLAKNIQYF. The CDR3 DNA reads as TGTGCCGGGGGGGAACGACTAGCCAAAAACATTCAGTACTTC.

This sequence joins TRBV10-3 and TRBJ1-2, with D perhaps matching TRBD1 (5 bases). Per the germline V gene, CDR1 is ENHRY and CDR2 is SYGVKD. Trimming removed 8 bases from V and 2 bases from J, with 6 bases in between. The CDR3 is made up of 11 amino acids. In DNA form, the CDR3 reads TGTGCCATCGGGGGGAACTATGGCTACACCTTC. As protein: CAIGGNYGYTF.

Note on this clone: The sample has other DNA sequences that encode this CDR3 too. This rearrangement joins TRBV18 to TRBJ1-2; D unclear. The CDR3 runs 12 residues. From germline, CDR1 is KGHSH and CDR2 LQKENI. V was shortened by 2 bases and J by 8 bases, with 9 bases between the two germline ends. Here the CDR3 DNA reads TGTGCCAGCTCACCAGGGGAGACGGGCTACACCTTC. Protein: CASSPGETGYTF.

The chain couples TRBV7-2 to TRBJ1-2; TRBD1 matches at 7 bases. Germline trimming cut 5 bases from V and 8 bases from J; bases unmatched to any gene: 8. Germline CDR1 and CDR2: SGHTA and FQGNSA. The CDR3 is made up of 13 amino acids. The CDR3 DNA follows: TGTGCCAGCAGCCCAAGGGGACAGCAAGGCTACACCTTC. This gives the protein CASSPRGQQGYTF.

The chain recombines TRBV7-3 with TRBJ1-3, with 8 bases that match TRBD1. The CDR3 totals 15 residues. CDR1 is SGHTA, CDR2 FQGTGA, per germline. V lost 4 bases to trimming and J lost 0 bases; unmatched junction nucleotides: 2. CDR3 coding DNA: TGTGCCAGCAGCTCTACAGGGGGCTCTGGAAACACCATATATTTT. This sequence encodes CASSSTGGSGNTIYF.

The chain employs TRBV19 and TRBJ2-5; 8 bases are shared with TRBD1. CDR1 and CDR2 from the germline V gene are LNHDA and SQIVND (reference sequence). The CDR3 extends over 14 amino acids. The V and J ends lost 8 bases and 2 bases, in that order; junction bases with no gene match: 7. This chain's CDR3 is CASSPRGLQETQYF. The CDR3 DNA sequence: TGTGCCAGTTCCCCCAGGGGGCTTCAAGAGACCCAGTACTTC.

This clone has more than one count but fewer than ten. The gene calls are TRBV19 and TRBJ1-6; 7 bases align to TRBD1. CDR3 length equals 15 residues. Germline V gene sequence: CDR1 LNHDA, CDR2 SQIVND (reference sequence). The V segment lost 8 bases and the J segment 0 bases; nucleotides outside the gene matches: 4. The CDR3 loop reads CASGQGVSYNSPLHF. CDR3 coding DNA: TGTGCCAGTGGTCAGGGGGTCTCCTATAATTCACCCCTCCACTTT.

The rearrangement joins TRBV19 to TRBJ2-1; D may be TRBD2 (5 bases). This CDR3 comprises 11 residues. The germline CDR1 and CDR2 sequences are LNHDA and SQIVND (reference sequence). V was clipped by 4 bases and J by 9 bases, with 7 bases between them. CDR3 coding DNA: TGTGCCAGTAGTACCCGGGGTGAGCAGTTCTTC. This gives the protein CASSTRGEQFF.

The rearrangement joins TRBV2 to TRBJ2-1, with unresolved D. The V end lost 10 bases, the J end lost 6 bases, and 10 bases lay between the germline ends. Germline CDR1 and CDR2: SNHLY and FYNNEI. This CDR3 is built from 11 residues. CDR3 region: CATSGSNEQFF. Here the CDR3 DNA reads TGTGCCACTTCAGGATCCAATGAGCAGTTCTTC.

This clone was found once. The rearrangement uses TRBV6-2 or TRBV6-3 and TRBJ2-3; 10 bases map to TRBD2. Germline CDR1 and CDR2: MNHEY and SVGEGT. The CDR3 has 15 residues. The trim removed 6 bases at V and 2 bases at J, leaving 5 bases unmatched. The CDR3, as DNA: TGTGCCAGCAGCGAACTAGCGGGGACCACAGATACGCAGTATTTT. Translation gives CASSELAGTTDTQYF.

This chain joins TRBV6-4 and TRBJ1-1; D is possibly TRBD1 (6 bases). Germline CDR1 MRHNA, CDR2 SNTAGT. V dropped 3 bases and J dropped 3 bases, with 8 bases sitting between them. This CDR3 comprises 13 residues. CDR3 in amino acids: CASSEQGDTEAFF. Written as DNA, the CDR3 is TGTGCCAGCAGTGAACAGGGAGACACTGAAGCTTTCTTT.

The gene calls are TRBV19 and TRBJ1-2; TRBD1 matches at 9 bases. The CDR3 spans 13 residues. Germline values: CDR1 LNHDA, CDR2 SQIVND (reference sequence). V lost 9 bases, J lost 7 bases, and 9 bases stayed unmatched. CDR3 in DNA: TGTGCCAGAGGGACAGGGAGGGAGGGTGGCTACACCTTC. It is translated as CARGTGREGGYTF. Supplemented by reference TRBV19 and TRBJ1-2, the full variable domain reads DGGITQSPKYLFRKEGQNVTLSCEQNLNHDAMYWYRQDPGQGLRLIYYSQIVNDFQKGDIAEGYSVSREKKESFPLTVTSAQKNPTAFYLCARGTGREGGYTFGSGTRLTVV.

The CDR3 region has the DNA TGTGCCAGCAGTTATACCTCGTTGGCATACGAGCAGTACTTC. Its translation: CASSYTSLAYEQYF. This chain joins TRBV6-2 or TRBV6-3 and TRBJ2-7; D gene uncertain. V shed 3 bases and J shed 4 bases, with 13 bases lying between them. This CDR3 spans 14 amino acids. The germline CDR1 and CDR2 sequences are MNHEY and SVGEGT.

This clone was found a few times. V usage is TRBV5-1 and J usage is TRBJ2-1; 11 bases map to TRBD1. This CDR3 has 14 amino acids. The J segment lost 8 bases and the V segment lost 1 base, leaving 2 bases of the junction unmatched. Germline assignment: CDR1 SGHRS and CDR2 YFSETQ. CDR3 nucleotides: TGCGCCAGCAGCTTGAGGACAGGGGGCGATGAGCAGTTCTTC. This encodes CASSLRTGGDEQFF.

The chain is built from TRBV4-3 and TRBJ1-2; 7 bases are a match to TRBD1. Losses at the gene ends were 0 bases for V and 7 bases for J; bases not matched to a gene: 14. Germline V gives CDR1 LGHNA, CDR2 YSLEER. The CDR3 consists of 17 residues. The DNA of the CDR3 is TGCGCCAGCAGCCAAGATCAAGGGGGTACAGGGGAGAGTGGCTACACCTTC. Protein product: CASSQDQGGTGESGYTF.

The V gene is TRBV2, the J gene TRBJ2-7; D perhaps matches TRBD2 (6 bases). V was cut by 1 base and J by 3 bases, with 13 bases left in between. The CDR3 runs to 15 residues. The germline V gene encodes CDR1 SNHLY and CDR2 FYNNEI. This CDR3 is CASSEDRGTHYEQYF. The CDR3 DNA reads TGTGCCAGCAGTGAAGATAGAGGGACTCACTACGAGCAGTACTTC.

The CDR3 loop reads CASSFWTVYLNTEAFF. In nucleotides, the CDR3 is TGTGCCAGCAGTTTTTGGACAGTCTATTTGAACACTGAAGCTTTCTTT. The chain joins TRBV28 to TRBJ1-1; a weak D match, TRBD1 (6 bases). The CDR3 runs 16 residues. V lost 3 bases to trimming and J lost 0 bases, with 14 bases between them. Germline CDR1 is MDHEN and CDR2 is SYDVKM.

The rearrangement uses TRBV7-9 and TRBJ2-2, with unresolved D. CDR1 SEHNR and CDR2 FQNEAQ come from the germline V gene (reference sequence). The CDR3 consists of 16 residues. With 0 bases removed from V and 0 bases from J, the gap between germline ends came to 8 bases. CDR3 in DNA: TGTGCCAGCAGCTTAGCTACGGGTCCGAACACCGGGGAGCTGTTTTTT. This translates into CASSLATGPNTGELFF.

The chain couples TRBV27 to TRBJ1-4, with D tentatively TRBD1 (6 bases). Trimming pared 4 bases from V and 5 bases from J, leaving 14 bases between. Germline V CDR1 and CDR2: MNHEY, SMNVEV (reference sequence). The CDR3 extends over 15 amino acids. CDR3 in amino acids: CASSSLTDRNEKLFF. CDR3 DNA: TGTGCCAGCAGTTCCCTCACAGACAGGAATGAAAAACTGTTTTTT.

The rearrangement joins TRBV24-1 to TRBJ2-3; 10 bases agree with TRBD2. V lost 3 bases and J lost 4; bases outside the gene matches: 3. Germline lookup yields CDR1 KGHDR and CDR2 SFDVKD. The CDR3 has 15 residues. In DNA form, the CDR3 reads TGTGCCACCAGTGATGAAGCGGGGGGGTCAGATACGCAGTATTTT. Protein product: CATSDEAGGSDTQYF.

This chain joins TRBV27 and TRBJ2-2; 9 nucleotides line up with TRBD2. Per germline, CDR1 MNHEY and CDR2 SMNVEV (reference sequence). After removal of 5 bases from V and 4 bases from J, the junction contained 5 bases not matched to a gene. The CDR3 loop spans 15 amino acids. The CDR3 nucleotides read TGTGCCAGCAGTGAGCGGGGGGCCGGCACCGGGGAGCTGTTTTTT. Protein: CASSERGAGTGELFF.